Each of the 16 T cell receptor beta chains below was sequenced from the same sample in a study of blood T cell repertoires in COVID-19. Data came from immunoSEQ multiplex PCR; TCRdb stores just in-frame clones and leaves some out. The top ten hold under 4% of the sample, which has about 210,000 clones, roughly 84% seen once. The specimen was PBMCs or T cells enriched from blood (not recorded which). The origin of the receptors is a woman in her twenties or thirties who had been exposed to COVID-19.

The chain combines TRBV6-2 or TRBV6-3 with TRBJ1-4; 7 positions agree with TRBD1. Germline loops: CDR1 MNHEY, CDR2 SVGEGT. The CDR3 runs to 15 residues. Trimming took 3 bases from V and 6 from J; bases not matched to a gene: 7. In DNA form, the CDR3 reads TGTGCCAGCAGTTATGAAACAGGGGCCTATGAAAAACTGTTTTTT. Amino acid sequence: CASSYETGAYEKLFF.

The chain joins TRBV30 to TRBJ2-7; D might be TRBD2 (6 bases). The CDR3 spans 16 residues. V shed 2 bases and J shed 4 bases, with 21 bases lying between them. The V gene's germline CDR1 is GTSNPN and CDR2 SVGIG (reference sequence). CDR3 in amino acids: CAWSSPVTSLGYEQYF. The CDR3 DNA sequence: TGTGCCTGGAGTTCACCTGTTACTAGCTTGGGTTACGAGCAGTACTTC. The full variable domain, its missing parts supplied by reference TRBV30 and TRBJ2-7, is SQTIHQWPATLVQPVGSPLSLECTVEGTSNPNLYWYRQAAGRGLQLLFYSVGIGQISSEVPQNLSASRPQDRQFILSSKKLLLSDSGFYLCAWSSPVTSLGYEQYFGPGTRLTVT.

The gene calls are TRBV19 and TRBJ2-5; 9 nucleotides align to TRBD1. The CDR3 covers 15 residues. Germline V gene data show CDR1 as LNHDA and CDR2 as SQIVND (reference sequence). V was pared by 5 bases and J by 5 bases, with 9 bases of the junction left unmatched. The CDR3 reads CASSDNRGRGETQYF. CDR3 nucleotide sequence: TGTGCCAGTAGTGACAACAGGGGGCGGGGGGAGACCCAGTACTTC.

The chain carries TRBV14 and TRBJ1-2; D not resolved. The CDR3 length is 13 residues. V lost 5 bases and J lost 9, with 16 bases in between. Germline V lookup: CDR1 SGHDN, CDR2 FVKESK. CDR3 region: CASSYSKTQRYTF. In DNA form, the CDR3 reads TGTGCCAGCAGCTACAGCAAGACACAACGCTACACCTTC.

The chain recombines TRBV7-8 with TRBJ1-5, with D perhaps matching TRBD1 (5 bases). Deletions cut 4 bases from V and 8 bases from J, with 18 bases between. CDR1 is SGHVS and CDR2 is FQNEAQ in the germline V gene. This CDR3 has 15 residues. The CDR3 protein is CASSSQPDDRKPQHF. In DNA form, the CDR3 reads TGTGCCAGCAGCTCCCAACCAGACGACAGAAAGCCCCAGCATTTT. The variable domain in full, completed from reference TRBV7-8 and TRBJ1-5, reads GAGVSQSPRYKVAKRGQDVALRCDPISGHVSLFWYQQALGQGPEFLTYFQNEAQLDKSGLPSDRFFAERPEGSVSTLKIQRTQQEDSAVYLCASSSQPDDRKPQHFGDGTRLSIL.

The chain combines TRBV6-5 with TRBJ2-5, with TRBD2 matching 7 bases. Germline trimming cut 0 bases from V and 2 bases from J; bases unmatched to any gene: 3. Germline V lookup: CDR1 MNHEY, CDR2 SVGAGI. The CDR3 is 15 amino acids. The CDR3 region is CASSYSTAGQETQYF. The DNA of the CDR3 is TGTGCCAGCAGTTACTCCACAGCGGGACAAGAGACCCAGTACTTC.

The chain links TRBV18 to TRBJ2-4, with 7 bases identical to TRBD1. CDR1 is KGHSH and CDR2 is LQKENI in the germline V gene. V gave up 3 bases and J gave up 4 bases; unmatched junction bases: 9. The CDR3 consists of 16 residues. CDR3 in amino acids: CASSPLPKDRKNIQYF. The CDR3 nucleotides read TGTGCCAGCTCACCCCTCCCAAAGGACAGGAAAAACATTCAGTACTTC.

This chain joins TRBV20-1 and TRBJ1-6; perhaps TRBD1 as D (5 bases). Trimming left V 4 bases short and J 4 bases short, with 14 bases between. The CDR3 is 15 amino acids. Germline V lookup: CDR1 DFQATT, CDR2 SNEGSKA (reference sequence). DNA for the CDR3: TGCAGTGCTATTGAACAGGCTTCTTATAATTCACCCCTCCACTTT. This encodes CSAIEQASYNSPLHF.

The chain joins TRBV2 to TRBJ1-2; D is ambiguous. Germline CDR1 SNHLY, CDR2 FYNNEI. V was cut by 11 bases and J by 0 bases, with 19 bases left in between. The CDR3 totals 15 residues. The CDR3 loop reads CASRRTVATNYGYTF. The CDR3 DNA is TGTGCCTCCCGAAGGACTGTTGCTACTAACTATGGCTACACCTTC.

This clone was found a few times. The same CDR3 can be traced to other DNA sequences in this sample. V usage is TRBV9 and J usage is TRBJ1-5, with D maybe TRBD1 (5 bases). The CDR3 totals 14 residues. The V gene's germline CDR1 is SGDLS and CDR2 YYNGEE. V gave up 5 bases and J gave up 1 base, with 10 bases separating them. The CDR3 is CASSKGVSNQPQHF. The CDR3 DNA reads TGTGCCAGCAGTAAAGGGGTGAGCAATCAGCCCCAGCATTTT.

The gene calls are TRBV5-1 and TRBJ2-3, with no clear D. Germline CDR1 is SGHRS and CDR2 is YFSETQ. Deletions cut 4 bases from V and 6 bases from J, with 27 bases between. This CDR3 has 18 residues. The CDR3 region has the DNA TGCGCCAGCAGCCTAGGAAGTCCCCCAAGGAATCCAACGGATACGCAGTATTTT. Encoded protein: CASSLGSPPRNPTDTQYF. The entire variable domain, with the rest obtained from reference TRBV5-1 and TRBJ2-3, is as follows: KAGVTQTPRYLIKTRGQQVTLSCSPISGHRSVSWYQQTPGQGLQFLFEYFSETQRNKGNFPGRFSGRQFSNSRSEMNVSTLELGDSALYLCASSLGSPPRNPTDTQYFGPGTRLTVL.

The V gene is TRBV27, the J gene TRBJ2-7; 7 bases align to TRBD1. The length of the CDR3 is 13 residues. Germline CDR1 MNHEY, CDR2 SMNVEV (reference sequence). J gave up 4 bases and V 2 bases, and 2 bases lay outside the gene matches. CDR3 sequence (DNA): TGTGCCAGCAGTTTAAAGGGGGCGTACGAGCAGTACTTC. This translates into CASSLKGAYEQYF.

The chain uses TRBV6-2 or TRBV6-3 and TRBJ2-7, with 12 bases identical to TRBD2. This CDR3 is 15 amino acids long. Per germline, CDR1 MNHEY and CDR2 SVGEGT. V was clipped by 5 bases and J by 5 bases; unmatched bases: 7. CDR3 sequence: CASSPSSGGADEQYF. CDR3 DNA sequence: TGTGCCAGCAGTCCGTCTAGCGGGGGGGCCGACGAGCAGTACTTC.

CDR3 in DNA: TGCGCCAGCAGCCAAGGTGTCGCCGGGGAGCTGTTTTTT. Residues: CASSQGVAGELFF. The rearrangement joins TRBV4-3 to TRBJ2-2, with D hard to call. The V gene's germline CDR1 is LGHNA and CDR2 YSLEER. The CDR3 totals 13 residues. Trimming left V 1 base short and J 6 bases short, with 6 bases between.

This rearrangement joins TRBV7-2 to TRBJ1-2; 8 bases agree with TRBD1. The V segment lost 3 bases and the J segment 3 bases; nucleotides outside the gene matches: 6. CDR3 length equals 15 residues. From germline, CDR1 is SGHTA and CDR2 FQGNSA. The CDR3 loop reads CASSFTGGGYYGYTF. Here the CDR3 DNA reads TGTGCCAGCAGCTTCACAGGGGGAGGATACTATGGCTACACCTTC.

V usage is TRBV9 and J usage is TRBJ2-3; D unresolved. This CDR3 region has 13 residues. Per germline, CDR1 SGDLS and CDR2 YYNGEE. Trimming took off 0 bases at V and 2 bases at J, with 4 bases between the two ends. The CDR3 DNA is TGTGCCAGCAGCGTAGCTATCACAGATACGCAGTATTTT. It specifies CASSVAITDTQYF.